The table lists the clone carrying this T cell receptor beta chain with a few counts. Its antigen remains unidentified. Described treatment: roughly 11-day PBMC culture with coronavirus spike peptide pools or control peptides (ViraFEST assay). The sample belongs to a study of vaccination and CD4 T cells after COVID-19. The CDR3 contains 14 residues. V gave up 4 bases and J gave up 5 bases; unmatched junction bases: 7. Germline CDR1 and CDR2: MNHEY and SVGAGI. Cultured CD4+ T cell DNA underwent sequencing with the Oncomine TCR Beta short-read assay. TCRdb redid the calling of the PCR reads with MiXCR, one entry per CDR3 protein. The profile covers approximately 9,500 distinct CDR3 sequences, with 26% appearing a single time and around 46% taken by the ten largest.

The TCR comes from a human donor who received a COVID-19 vaccine. Sequencing was performed on CD4+ T cells from blood, cultured in vitro, taken before SARS-CoV-2 vaccination. The chain is built from TRBV6-5 and TRBJ2-5, with TRBD2 matching 7 bases. DNA of the CDR3: TGTGCCAGCAGTTTTCAGGACGGGAGGGAGACCCAGTACTTC. This translates into CASSFQDGRETQYF.